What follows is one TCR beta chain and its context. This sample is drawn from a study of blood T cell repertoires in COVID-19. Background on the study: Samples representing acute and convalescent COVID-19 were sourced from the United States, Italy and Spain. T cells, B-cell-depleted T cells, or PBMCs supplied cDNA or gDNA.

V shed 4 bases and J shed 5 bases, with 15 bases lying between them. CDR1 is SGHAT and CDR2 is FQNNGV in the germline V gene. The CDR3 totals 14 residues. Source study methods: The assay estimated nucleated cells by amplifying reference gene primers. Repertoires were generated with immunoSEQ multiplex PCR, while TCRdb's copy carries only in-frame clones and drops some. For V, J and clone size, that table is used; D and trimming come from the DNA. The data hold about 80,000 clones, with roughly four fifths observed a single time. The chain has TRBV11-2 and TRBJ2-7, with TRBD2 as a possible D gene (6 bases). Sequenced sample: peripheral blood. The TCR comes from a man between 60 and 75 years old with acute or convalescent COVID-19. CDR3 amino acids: CASSSSIGSDEQYF. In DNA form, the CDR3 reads TGTGCCAGCAGCTCCTCCATCGGGAGCGACGAGCAGTACTTC.